This TCR beta chain was found in a study of monozygotic twins with inflammatory bowel disease. The CDR3 extends over 15 amino acids. TCRdb re-called the 5' RACE reads; every CDR3 protein appears as one record, without DNA. This table lists approximately 380,000 distinct CDR3 sequences. The clonotype was recovered from a human donor with ulcerative colitis or Crohn's disease, or a healthy co-twin of an affected twin (not recorded which). The J gene is TRBJ1-1, the V gene TRBV12-3 or TRBV12-4; TCRdb lists TRBD1, though no DNA is available to test this call. Sequenced sample: blood. The CDR3 region is CASSSRGQTNTEAFF.